One and the same sample provided the 12 T cell receptor beta chains below, sequenced in a study of OX40 agonist ivuxolimab in advanced cancers. Produced via immunoSEQ multiplex PCR; TCRdb's table is partial and in-frame only. The sample lists approximately 60,000 clones, over 90% occurring once. This specimen consisted of CD4+ or CD8+ T cells sorted from blood, obtained in a trial of the OX40 agonist ivuxolimab. Receptors were obtained from an adult with an advanced solid tumor such as melanoma, head and neck, liver or kidney cancer.

The chain combines TRBV19 with TRBJ1-2; the match to TRBD1 covers 7 bases. J lost 6 bases, V lost 6 bases, and 10 bases had no gene match. CDR1 is LNHDA, CDR2 SQIVND, per germline (reference sequence). The length of the CDR3 is 14 residues. DNA for the CDR3: TGTGCCAGTAGCCTAGGGGAGGGGGCTGATGGCTACACCTTC. The encoded protein is CASSLGEGADGYTF.

V gene TRBV28 combines with J gene TRBJ2-1, with 10 bases matching TRBD2. V shed 7 bases and J 5 bases; nucleotides not matched to a gene: 8. The V gene's germline CDR1 is MDHEN and CDR2 SYDVKM. The CDR3 sequence is 15 residues long. The CDR3 DNA reads TGTGCCAGCACCCTGAGCGGGAGGGCCCACAATGAGCAGTTCTTC. Its protein is CASTLSGRAHNEQFF.

The chain uses TRBV28 and TRBJ1-2, with D perhaps TRBD1 (5 bases). The germline V gene has CDR1 MDHEN and CDR2 SYDVKM. The CDR3 totals 14 residues. Trimming cost V 4 bases and J 3 bases, with 12 bases left between them. The CDR3 reads CASSYGGPHYGYTF. The DNA for the CDR3 is TGTGCCAGCAGTTACGGGGGACCGCACTATGGCTACACCTTC.

The CDR3 DNA is TGTGCCAGCAGTTTGGAGCAGGCTAATGAAAAACTGTTTTTT. Translated: CASSLEQANEKLFF. The gene calls are TRBV28 and TRBJ1-4; unclear D gene. The CDR3 is 14 amino acids. V dropped 3 bases and J dropped 3 bases, with 8 bases sitting between them. Germline CDR1 reads MDHEN; CDR2 reads SYDVKM.

V is TRBV28 and J is TRBJ1-5, with 7 bases lining up with TRBD1. CDR3 size: 14 residues. V shed 4 bases, J shed 5 bases, and the junction held 5 bases outside the gene matches. Germline loops: CDR1 MDHEN, CDR2 SYDVKM. CDR3 sequence (DNA): TGTGCCAGCAGTTCGGACAGGTCCGATCAGCCCCAGCATTTT. Translating it yields CASSSDRSDQPQHF. Together with reference TRBV28 and TRBJ1-5, the CDR3 gives the full variable domain: DVKVTQSSRYLVKRTGEKVFLECVQDMDHENMFWYRQDPGLGLRLIYFSYDVKMKEKGDIPEGYSVSREKKERFSLILESASTNQTSMYLCASSSDRSDQPQHFGDGTRLSIL.

V usage is TRBV5-4 and J usage is TRBJ2-7; D might be TRBD2 (6 bases). Germline assignment: CDR1 SGHNT and CDR2 YYREEE (reference sequence). This CDR3 is built from 15 residues. Deletions cut 0 bases from V and 3 bases from J, with 13 bases between. CDR3: CASSLVGGPLYEQYF. CDR3 nucleotide sequence: TGTGCCAGCAGCTTGGTCGGGGGACCTCTCTACGAGCAGTACTTC.

This clone has only one observation. This chain connects TRBV6-5 to TRBJ1-4, with TRBD1 as a possible D gene (5 bases). V was clipped by 0 bases and J by 8 bases, with 10 bases between them. The CDR3 sequence is 14 residues long. Looked up from germline, CDR1 is MNHEY and CDR2 is SVGAGI. The CDR3 region has the DNA TGTGCCAGCAGTTACTCCCAGGGCAACGAAAAACTGTTTTTT. It is translated as CASSYSQGNEKLFF.

V usage is TRBV7-6 and J usage is TRBJ2-1, with unresolved D. Trimming stripped 1 base from V and 5 bases from J, with 18 bases between. The V gene's germline CDR1 is SGHVS and CDR2 FNYEAQ. The CDR3 is 17 residues long. The CDR3 region is CASSLGVGGVENNEQFF. The CDR3 DNA reads as TGTGCCAGCAGCTTAGGGGTTGGCGGAGTCGAAAACAATGAGCAGTTCTTC.

The rearrangement uses TRBV28 and TRBJ2-3; 8 bases map to TRBD2. The V gene end was trimmed by 3 bases and the J gene end by 3 bases; junction bases not matched to a gene: 8. Germline loops: CDR1 MDHEN, CDR2 SYDVKM. The CDR3 consists of 16 residues. CDR3 nucleotide sequence: TGTGCCAGCAGTTTCTCGCGGGAGGAGGTGACAGATACGCAGTATTTT. This gives the protein CASSFSREEVTDTQYF.

This rearrangement joins TRBV11-2 to TRBJ2-1; perhaps TRBD2 as D (5 bases). Germline CDR1 reads SGHAT; CDR2 reads FQNNGV. Trimming stripped 1 base from V and 7 bases from J, with 11 bases between. The CDR3 covers 14 residues. This chain's CDR3 is CASSLAAGGNEQFF. As DNA, the CDR3 is TGTGCCAGCAGCTTAGCGGCGGGTGGGAATGAGCAGTTCTTC.

This chain uses TRBV18 with TRBJ2-5; 8 bases align to TRBD1. CDR3 length: 16 amino acids. Trimming removed 6 bases from V and 1 base from J; junction bases left unmatched: 10. Germline-derived CDR1 and CDR2 are KGHSH and LQKENI. CDR3 nucleotide sequence: TGTGCCAGCTCTCCCGACAGGGGTATGGGCCAAGAGACCCAGTACTTC. The encoded protein is CASSPDRGMGQETQYF.

In nucleotides, the CDR3 is TGTGCCACCCGCCCGGACAGTCTCTCCTACGAGCAGTACTTC. Protein sequence: CATRPDSLSYEQYF. The V and J genes are TRBV28 and TRBJ2-7, with a possible D match to TRBD1 (6 bases). V gave up 10 bases and J gave up 0 bases, with 16 bases separating them. The CDR3 totals 14 residues. In germline, CDR1 is MDHEN, CDR2 SYDVKM.